One and the same sample provided the 10 T cell receptor beta chains below, sequenced in a study of tumor and adjacent non-tumor tissue in lung cancer. The library came from three nested PCR rounds adapted from ARM-PCR protocols. MiXCR, run by TCRdb on the multiplex PCR reads, gives a single entry per CDR3 protein. The sample shows 200,000 to 250,000 distinct CDR3 sequences, about 71% of them seen only once. RNA was extracted from bulk tissue without any cell sorting. The material sequenced was lung tumor tissue. These receptors were obtained from a man aged 55-75 years with non-small cell lung cancer.

Concerning this clonotype itself: Since a much larger clone is just one base distant, this may be a read error. The chain combines TRBV5-1 with TRBJ1-1, with 7 bases fitting TRBD1. V was clipped by 4 bases and J by 4 bases; unmatched bases: 13. CDR3 length: 16 residues. CDR1 is SGHRS and CDR2 is YFSETQ in the germline V gene. The CDR3 DNA reads as TGCGCCAGCAGCCCTCGACAGGGAATTGTGGTCACTGAAGCTTTCTTT. It yields the protein CASSPRQGIVVTEAFF.

This clonotype was counted only a few times. Compared with germline, one end of the junction differs, possibly owing to a read error. V and J are TRBV28 and TRBJ1-6, with 9 bases matching TRBD1. The CDR3 sequence is 15 residues long. The germline V gene encodes CDR1 MDHEN and CDR2 SYDVKM. The CDR3 bases are TGTGCCAGTAGTTTAATGGGACAGGGTGCTTCACCCCTCTACTTT. This encodes CASSLMGQGASPLYF.

A note on this clonotype: An end of the junction differs from the germline gene, which may be a read error. This rearrangement joins TRBV20-1 to TRBJ2-7; D perhaps matches TRBD1 (6 bases). The CDR3 contains 15 residues. Germline V CDR1 and CDR2: DFQATT, SNEGSKA (reference sequence). In DNA, the CDR3 is TGTAGTGCCGCCGCAGGGGCAGTCGGAATCTACGAGCAGTACTTC. This encodes CSAAAGAVGIYEQYF.

V usage is TRBV11-3 and J usage is TRBJ2-1; 9 bases match TRBD2. Germline V gives CDR1 SGHNT, CDR2 YENEEA. The CDR3 is 15 amino acids. In nucleotides, the CDR3 is TGTCTCAGCAGCTTAGTTGCGGGAGGGCTCAATGAGCAGTTCTTC. Its translation: CLSSLVAGGLNEQFF. The whole variable domain, filled in from reference TRBV11-3 and TRBJ2-1, reads EAGVVQSPRYKIIEKKQPVAFWCNPISGHNTLYWYLQNLGQGPELLIRYENEEAVDDSQLPKDRFSAERLKGVDSTLKIQPAELGDSAVYLCLSSLVAGGLNEQFFGPGTRLTVL.

As to this clonotype: A much bigger clone sits one base away, suggesting this may be a read error. The rearrangement uses TRBV7-9 and TRBJ1-1, with D uncertain. Germline values: CDR1 SEHNR, CDR2 FQNEAQ (reference sequence). The CDR3 loop spans 12 amino acids. The CDR3 here is CDTSWDNTEAFF. CDR3 coding DNA: TGTGACACCTCATGGGATAACACTGAAGCTTTCTTT.

This clonotype was seen a few times. The CDR3 bases are TGTGCCAGCAGTTCGGGGGGTGTATACGAGCAGTACTTC. Amino acids: CASSSGGVYEQYF. The genes are TRBV6-5 and TRBJ2-7; 7 nucleotides agree with TRBD2. The CDR3 loop spans 13 amino acids. After removal of 4 bases from V and 4 bases from J, the junction contained 4 bases not matched to a gene. Germline assignment: CDR1 MNHEY and CDR2 SVGAGI.

The table lists this clonotype with a count of one. The chain employs TRBV11-2 and TRBJ2-5, with D unresolved. V lost 6 bases and J lost 5, with 19 bases in between. The length of the CDR3 is 15 residues. CDR1 is SGHAT, CDR2 FQNNGV, per germline. The CDR3 region has the DNA TGTGCCAGCAGACGTGAAGCTCGCAACCGGGAGACCCAGTACTTC. Protein sequence: CASRREARNRETQYF. Together with reference TRBV11-2 and TRBJ2-5, the CDR3 gives the full variable domain: EAGVAQSPRYKIIEKRQSVAFWCNPISGHATLYWYQQILGQGPKLLIQFQNNGVVDDSQLPKDRFSAERLKGVDSTLKIQPAKLEDSAVYLCASRREARNRETQYFGPGTRLLVL.

This chain uses TRBV30 with TRBJ1-2; TRBD1 is a possible D gene (6 bases). Germline CDR1 is GTSNPN and CDR2 is SVGIG (reference sequence). The V and J ends lost 2 bases and 4 bases respectively, with 11 bases between them. This CDR3 region has 13 residues. DNA for the CDR3: TGTGCCTGGAGTACTCTAGGGGGCTATGGCTACACCTTC. As protein: CAWSTLGGYGYTF.

In its sample, this clonotype was seen many times. V gene TRBV4-3 combines with J gene TRBJ2-2; D remains unclear. The ends were cut back, 1 base at V and 4 bases at J, with 7 bases in the middle. From germline, CDR1 is LGHNA and CDR2 YSLEER. The CDR3 loop spans 14 amino acids. The CDR3 loop reads CASSQASGTGELFF. In nucleotides, the CDR3 is TGCGCCAGCAGCCAAGCCTCGGGCACCGGGGAGCTGTTTTTT.

The V gene is TRBV5-6, the J gene TRBJ1-2; 9 bases match TRBD1. CDR3 length: 15 residues. Germline V gene sequence: CDR1 SGHDT, CDR2 YYEEEE. In nucleotides, the CDR3 is TGTATCAGCATCTCGCCGGGACAGGGCTACTATGGCTACACCTTC. Its protein is CISISPGQGYYGYTF.